The present entry profiles one T cell receptor beta chain with its context. This entry belongs to a study of blood T cell repertoires in COVID-19. Study background: From T cells, B-cell-depleted T cells, or PBMCs came the material, which was cDNA or gDNA.

This table comes from immunoSEQ multiplex PCR, and its TCRdb copy is limited to in-frame clones, with some not included. Of roughly 200,000 clones listed, approximately 81% are singletons. With 0 bases clipped from V and 4 bases from J, the junction kept 7 bases outside the gene matches. Per germline, CDR1 SGHRS and CDR2 YFSETQ. CDR3 length: 16 amino acids. Cohorts were based on clinical histories the participants reported. This chain links TRBV5-1 with TRBJ2-1; 7 bases line up with TRBD2. The TCR was taken from a man aged 40-49 years who had recovered from COVID-19. Sample: PBMCs or T cells enriched from blood (not recorded which). The CDR3 nucleotides read TGCGCCAGCAGCTTGGCCCTAGCGGCTTTGTACAATGAGCAGTTCTTC. This sequence encodes CASSLALAALYNEQFF.